These 20 T cell receptor beta chains came from one sample sequenced in a study of shared clonotypes between healthy human individuals. Naive CD8 cells lacked CD45RO, underwent positive selection for CCR7 and left out terminally differentiated effector memory CD45RA+ cells. Generated by immunoSEQ multiplex PCR, the TCRdb table keeps only in-frame clones and is missing some. The table lists about 2 million clones, about 95% of them singletons. The sequenced material came from naive CD8+ T cells sorted from blood. These receptors all stem from a man aged 18-30 years in good health.

The chain joins TRBV27 to TRBJ2-3; D unresolved. The V end lost 5 bases, the J end lost 2 bases, and 17 bases lay between the germline ends. Germline V lookup: CDR1 MNHEY, CDR2 SMNVEV (reference sequence). The length of the CDR3 is 16 residues. In DNA, the CDR3 is TGTGCCAGCAGTCTAAGTCCGAGCCAACCCACAGATACGCAGTATTTT. Translated, it gives CASSLSPSQPTDTQYF.

V is TRBV19 and J is TRBJ2-7; 7 bases are shared with TRBD1. Germline V gene sequence: CDR1 LNHDA, CDR2 SQIVND (reference sequence). After removal of 0 bases from V and 5 bases from J, the junction contained 10 bases not matched to a gene. The CDR3 is 16 residues long. The CDR3 reads CASSIDLETGYHEQYF. The CDR3 nucleotides read TGTGCCAGTAGTATAGATCTAGAGACAGGGTACCACGAGCAGTACTTC.

The chain has TRBV9 and TRBJ2-2, with D hard to call. With 1 base removed from V and 5 bases from J, the gap between germline ends came to 12 bases. The CDR3 is made up of 15 amino acids. CDR1 is SGDLS and CDR2 is YYNGEE in the germline V gene. Here the CDR3 reads CASSVWEGSTGELFF. CDR3 in DNA: TGTGCCAGCAGCGTATGGGAAGGGTCTACCGGGGAGCTGTTTTTT.

V usage is TRBV11-2 and J usage is TRBJ2-1, with unresolved D. V lost 3 bases, J lost 10 bases, and 10 bases lay in between. There are 12 residues in the CDR3. In germline, CDR1 is SGHAT, CDR2 FQNNGV. CDR3 sequence (DNA): TGTGCCAGCAGCTTTCTCCCTGAGGAGCAGTTCTTC. It encodes CASSFLPEEQFF.

The rearrangement uses TRBV4-3 and TRBJ1-2; a possible D gene is TRBD1 (6 bases). V lost 1 base and J 6 bases, leaving 15 bases between the germline ends. CDR3 length equals 15 residues. Germline V gives CDR1 LGHNA, CDR2 YSLEER. The CDR3 nucleotides are TGCGCCAGCAGCCAAGGCGGGGAGGGGGGCCATGGCTACACCTTC. This gives the protein CASSQGGEGGHGYTF.

This clone came up once. The chain has TRBV5-6 and TRBJ1-5; D is undetermined. Between the trimmed V and J ends, which lost 2 bases and 2 bases, there was a span of 20 bases. The germline CDR1 and CDR2 sequences are SGHDT and YYEEEE. The CDR3 is 18 amino acids. The DNA for the CDR3 is TGTGCCAGCAGCTTTTGGGCAGTTCTGCGACAAGGCAATCAGCCCCAGCATTTT. Protein: CASSFWAVLRQGNQPQHF.

The chain has TRBV18 and TRBJ2-1; D possibly corresponds to TRBD2 (6 bases). Trimming cost V 5 bases and J 6 bases, with 14 bases left between them. The CDR3 spans 14 residues. Germline CDR1 and CDR2: KGHSH and LQKENI. CDR3 loop: CASSSDWEVNEQFF. The CDR3 DNA is TGTGCCAGCTCATCGGACTGGGAGGTCAATGAGCAGTTCTTC. Full variable domain (rest looked up from reference TRBV18 and TRBJ2-1): NAGVMQNPRHLVRRRGQEARLRCSPMKGHSHVYWYRQLPEEGLKFMVYLQKENIIDESGMPKERFSAEFPKEGPSILRIQQVVRGDSAAYFCASSSDWEVNEQFFGPGTRLTVL.

The CDR3 nucleotides are TGTGCCAGCAGTCCAATGGGGGGGCCAGGGGTCGAGCAGTACTTC. Translating gives CASSPMGGPGVEQYF. The rearrangement uses TRBV7-6 and TRBJ2-7, with D possibly being TRBD2 (7 bases). V was cut by 6 bases and J by 6 bases, with 21 bases left in between. CDR3 size: 15 residues. Per the germline V gene, CDR1 is SGHVS and CDR2 is FNYEAQ.

Of note for this clone: The same CDR3 arises from other DNA sequences in this sample as well. The V call is TRBV10-3, the J call TRBJ1-5; a weak D match, TRBD1 (5 bases). CDR3 length: 14 residues. CDR1 ENHRY and CDR2 SYGVKD come from the germline V gene. V was trimmed by 2 bases and J by 4 bases, leaving 9 bases between them. The DNA of the CDR3 is TGTGCCATCAGTGAGGGTCAGGGAAATCAGCCCCAGCATTTT. Its translation: CAISEGQGNQPQHF.

The chain links TRBV7-9 to TRBJ1-1; D remains ambiguous. There are 13 residues in the CDR3. V shed 1 base and J shed 4 bases, with 7 bases lying between them. In germline, CDR1 is SEHNR, CDR2 FQNEAQ (reference sequence). The CDR3 is CASSLGYTTEAFF. CDR3 DNA sequence: TGTGCCAGCAGCTTAGGCTATACCACTGAAGCTTTCTTT. The full variable domain, completed using reference TRBV7-9 and TRBJ1-1, is DTGVSQNPRHKITKRGQNVTFRCDPISEHNRLYWYRQTLGQGPEFLTYFQNEAQLEKSRLLSDRFSAERPKGSFSTLEIQRTEQGDSAMYLCASSLGYTTEAFFGQGTRLTVV.

The chain has TRBV2 and TRBJ2-1; no firm D call. V dropped 2 bases and J dropped 3 bases, with 11 bases sitting between them. The CDR3 spans 15 residues. The germline gives CDR1 SNHLY, CDR2 FYNNEI. This CDR3 reads CASSEPDISYNEQFF. The CDR3 DNA reads TGTGCCAGCAGTGAACCGGATATTAGCTACAATGAGCAGTTCTTC.

The rearrangement uses TRBV6-5 and TRBJ2-7; TRBD2 matches at 7 bases. There are 13 residues in the CDR3. From germline, CDR1 is MNHEY and CDR2 SVGAGI. The V gene end was trimmed by 5 bases and the J gene end by 3 bases; junction bases not matched to a gene: 4. This CDR3 is CASSLADGYEQYF. CDR3 coding DNA: TGTGCCAGCAGTCTAGCGGATGGCTACGAGCAGTACTTC.

In DNA form, the CDR3 reads TGTGCCTGGAGTCAGGGGACAGGGGGGGAGACCCAGTACTTC. Translation: CAWSQGTGGETQYF. The genes are TRBV30 and TRBJ2-5, with 11 bases lining up with TRBD1. The germline CDR1 and CDR2 sequences are GTSNPN and SVGIG (reference sequence). The CDR3 length is 14 residues. V lost 2 bases and J lost 5; bases outside the gene matches: 4.

J is TRBJ2-7 and V is TRBV18; D tentatively reads TRBD1 or TRBD2 (5 bases each). The germline V and J ends were trimmed by 8 bases and 0 bases, with 14 bases remaining between them. The CDR3 has 14 amino acids. Germline-derived CDR1 and CDR2 are KGHSH and LQKENI. CDR3 sequence reads: CASNPGTVSYEQYF. The CDR3, as DNA: TGTGCCAGCAATCCCGGGACCGTCTCCTACGAGCAGTACTTC.

This sequence joins TRBV6-1 and TRBJ1-2; the D is unclear. Per the germline V gene, CDR1 is MNHNS and CDR2 is SASEGT. This CDR3 region has 15 residues. Trimming pared 2 bases from V and 2 bases from J, leaving 12 bases between. DNA for the CDR3: TGTGCCAGCAGTGAAATGCCGGATCCCAACTATGGCTACACCTTC. It yields the protein CASSEMPDPNYGYTF.

The chain uses TRBV15 and TRBJ1-1, with D perhaps TRBD1 (6 bases). The V gene's germline CDR1 is LNHNV and CDR2 YYDKDF (reference sequence). V gave up 3 bases and J gave up 0 bases, with 23 bases separating them. The CDR3 spans 19 residues. As DNA, the CDR3 is TGTGCCACCAGCAGCCCGGGGGCCGGGAGCCCCTCTATGAACACTGAAGCTTTCTTT. This encodes CATSSPGAGSPSMNTEAFF.

Comment on this clone: The sample has other DNA sequences that encode this CDR3 too. The V call is TRBV5-1, the J call TRBJ2-7; no firm D call. Germline-derived CDR1 and CDR2 are SGHRS and YFSETQ. The CDR3 totals 12 residues. The germline V and J ends were trimmed by 4 bases and 4 bases, with 9 bases remaining between them. CDR3 in amino acids: CASSADGYEQYF. The DNA for the CDR3 is TGCGCCAGCAGCGCGGACGGTTACGAGCAGTACTTC.

V usage is TRBV2 and J usage is TRBJ1-5; D is possibly TRBD1 (6 bases). CDR3 length equals 15 residues. The V gene lost 6 bases and the J gene lost 0 bases, with 12 bases spanning the gap. Looked up from germline, CDR1 is SNHLY and CDR2 is FYNNEI. The CDR3 nucleotides are TGTGCCAGCAGGGACAGTACCTATAGCAATCAGCCCCAGCATTTT. It yields the protein CASRDSTYSNQPQHF.

The sample holds one count of this clone. CDR3 sequence: CASSLYSGVLNEQFF. Written as DNA, the CDR3 is TGTGCCAGCAGCTTATATAGCGGGGTCTTAAATGAGCAGTTCTTC. This chain uses TRBV7-8 with TRBJ2-1, with 8 bases aligning to TRBD2. The CDR3 runs 15 residues. Germline trimming cut 2 bases from V and 7 bases from J; bases unmatched to any gene: 7. The V gene's germline CDR1 is SGHVS and CDR2 FQNEAQ.

This chain uses TRBV7-9 with TRBJ1-2; no firm D call. Trimming shortened V by 5 bases and J by 4 bases, and 14 bases separated the two germline ends. CDR1 and CDR2 (germline): SEHNR, FQNEAQ (reference sequence). The CDR3 has 14 residues. The DNA for the CDR3 is TGTGCCAGCAGCGAGCAGAATCCCCTCTATGGCTACACCTTC. Translated: CASSEQNPLYGYTF. The variable domain in full, completed from reference TRBV7-9 and TRBJ1-2, reads DTGVSQNPRHKITKRGQNVTFRCDPISEHNRLYWYRQTLGQGPEFLTYFQNEAQLEKSRLLSDRFSAERPKGSFSTLEIQRTEQGDSAMYLCASSEQNPLYGYTFGSGTRLTVV.